The clone carrying this T cell receptor beta chain has a handful of counts. One entry per CDR3 protein results from TCRdb running MiXCR on the 5' RACE reads. The table shows 700,000 to 950,000 distinct CDR3 sequences, with about 12% occurring only once. Everyone who donated was a healthy Caucasian. These data come from a study of identical twins. The V segment lost 1 base and the J segment 4 bases; nucleotides outside the gene matches: 9. The CDR3 covers 16 residues. These data were likewise used in another study, on yellow fever vaccine responses in identical twins.

Sequencing was carried out using PBMCs. The receptor's source is a woman between 18 and 29 years old in good health. The chain uses TRBV12-3 or TRBV12-4 and TRBJ1-2; 7 bases are a match to TRBD1. CDR3 in DNA: TGTGCCAGCAGTTTAGGACGACAGGGACTCACCTATGGCTACACCTTC. Translating it yields CASSLGRQGLTYGYTF.